This section outlines one T cell receptor (beta chain) sequence together with its context. CDR3 length: 15 amino acids. The V gene's germline CDR1 is KGHDR and CDR2 SFDVKD. Trimming at V came to 4 bases and at J to 4 bases, leaving 8 bases not matched to a gene. This sample was taken from a study of blood T cell repertoires in COVID-19. Study context: Whether acute or convalescent, the COVID-19 samples came from the United States, Italy and Spain. T cells, B-cell-depleted T cells, or PBMCs provided the cDNA or gDNA that served as material.

Measured with immunoSEQ multiplex PCR; TCRdb has only the in-frame clones, and not every one. The sample has fewer than 250,000 clones; about 90% are singletons. The sequencing input was peripheral blood. The chain recombines TRBV24-1 with TRBJ1-2, with 7 positions matching TRBD1. The clonotype was recovered from a man aged 25 to 45 with COVID-19, enrolled during active disease. CDR3 in DNA: TGTGCCACCAGTGAATCCGGACAGGCGTCCTATGGCTACACCTTC. This gives the protein CATSESGQASYGYTF.